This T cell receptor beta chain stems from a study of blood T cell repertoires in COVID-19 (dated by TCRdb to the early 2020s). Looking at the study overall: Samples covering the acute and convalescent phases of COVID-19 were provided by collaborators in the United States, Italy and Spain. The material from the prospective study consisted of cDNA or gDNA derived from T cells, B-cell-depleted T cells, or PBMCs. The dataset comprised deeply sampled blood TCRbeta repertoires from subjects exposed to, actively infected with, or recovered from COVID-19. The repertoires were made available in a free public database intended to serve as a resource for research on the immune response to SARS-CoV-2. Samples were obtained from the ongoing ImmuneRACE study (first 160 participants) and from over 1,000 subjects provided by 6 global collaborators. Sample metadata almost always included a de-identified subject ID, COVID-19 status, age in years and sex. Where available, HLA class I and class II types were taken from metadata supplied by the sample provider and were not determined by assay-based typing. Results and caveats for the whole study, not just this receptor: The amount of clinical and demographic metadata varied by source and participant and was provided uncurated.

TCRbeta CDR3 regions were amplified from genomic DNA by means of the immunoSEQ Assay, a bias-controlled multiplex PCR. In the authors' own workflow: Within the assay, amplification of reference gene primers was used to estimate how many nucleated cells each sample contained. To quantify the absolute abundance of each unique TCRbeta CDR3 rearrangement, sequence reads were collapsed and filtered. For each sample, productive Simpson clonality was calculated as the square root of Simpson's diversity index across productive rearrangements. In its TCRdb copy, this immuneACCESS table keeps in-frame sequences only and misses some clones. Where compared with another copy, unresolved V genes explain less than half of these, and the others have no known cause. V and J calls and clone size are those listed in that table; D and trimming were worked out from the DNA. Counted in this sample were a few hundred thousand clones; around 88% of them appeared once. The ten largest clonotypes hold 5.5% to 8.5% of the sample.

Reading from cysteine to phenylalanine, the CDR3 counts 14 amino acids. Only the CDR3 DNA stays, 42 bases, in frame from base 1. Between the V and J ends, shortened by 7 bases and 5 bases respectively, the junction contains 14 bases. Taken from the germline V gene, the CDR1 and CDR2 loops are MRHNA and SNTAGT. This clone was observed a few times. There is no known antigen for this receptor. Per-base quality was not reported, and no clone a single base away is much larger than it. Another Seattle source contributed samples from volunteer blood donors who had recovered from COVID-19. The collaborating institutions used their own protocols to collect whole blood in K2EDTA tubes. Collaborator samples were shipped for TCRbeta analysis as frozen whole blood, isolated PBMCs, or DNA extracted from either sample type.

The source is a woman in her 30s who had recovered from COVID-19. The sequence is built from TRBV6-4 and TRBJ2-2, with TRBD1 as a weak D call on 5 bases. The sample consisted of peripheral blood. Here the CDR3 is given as CASKSAGRTGELFF. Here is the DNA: TGTGCCAGCAAGTCGGCAGGGCGGACCGGGGAGCTGTTTTTT.